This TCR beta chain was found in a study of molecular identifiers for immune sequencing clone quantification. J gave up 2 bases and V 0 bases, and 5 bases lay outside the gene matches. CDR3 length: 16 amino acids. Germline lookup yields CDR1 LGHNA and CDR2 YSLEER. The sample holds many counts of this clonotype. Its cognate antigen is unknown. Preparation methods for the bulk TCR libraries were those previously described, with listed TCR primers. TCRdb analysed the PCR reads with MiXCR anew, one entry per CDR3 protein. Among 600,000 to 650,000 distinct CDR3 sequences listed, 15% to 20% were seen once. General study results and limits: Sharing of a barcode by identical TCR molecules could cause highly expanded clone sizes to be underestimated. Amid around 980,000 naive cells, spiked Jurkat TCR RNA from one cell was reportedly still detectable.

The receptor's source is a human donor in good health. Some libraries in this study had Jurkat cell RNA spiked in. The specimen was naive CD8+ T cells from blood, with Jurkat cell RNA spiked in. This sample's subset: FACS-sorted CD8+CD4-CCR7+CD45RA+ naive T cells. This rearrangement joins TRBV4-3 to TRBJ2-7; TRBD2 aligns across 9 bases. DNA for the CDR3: TGCGCCAGCAGCCAAGATCTAGCGGGGTTTACCTACGAGCAGTACTTC. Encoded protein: CASSQDLAGFTYEQYF.